This T cell receptor beta chain came from a study of shared clonotypes between healthy human individuals. The repertoire was sequenced with immunoSEQ multiplex PCR; TCRdb's copy has only in-frame clones and lacks some. The sample lists 2 million to 2.5 million clones; around 90% were seen once. Trimming removed 4 bases at V and 4 bases at J, with 11 bases between. The CDR3 runs to 14 residues. The germline V gene has CDR1 SGDLS and CDR2 YYNGEE. What was sequenced was naive CD4+ T cells from PBMCs. Subset indicated: CD45RA+ positively selected. The receptor was derived from a man between 18 and 35 years old in good health. Some clones in this sample may be carry-over from other donors' samples. The rearrangement joins TRBV9 to TRBJ1-4, with unresolved D. The CDR3 here is CASSPSGYNEKLFF. In DNA, the CDR3 is TGTGCCAGCAGCCCCTCCGGCTATAATGAAAAACTGTTTTTT.